The next 31 T cell receptor beta chains were all read from a single sample in a study of human T cells and chemical hapten exposure. TCRdb used MiXCR to reprocess the RACE reads, holding one entry per CDR3 protein. Among more than 100,000 distinct CDR3 sequences listed, about 13% were seen once. Sample time point: pre-sensitization, week 0. Indicated treatment: therapeutic diphenylcyclopropenone sensitization with weekly scalp DPC. This specimen consisted of whole blood, obtained in connection with sensitization to the hapten diphenylcyclopropenone (DPC). These receptor sequences come from a woman between 18 and 29 years old with alopecia areata. Some clones in this sample may be carry-over from other donors' samples.

Notes on this clonotype: One base away lies a much larger clone, so this may be a sequencing read error. The V and J genes are TRBV5-1 and TRBJ2-5; TRBD2 agrees at 9 bases. Germline-derived CDR1 and CDR2 are SGHRS and YFSETQ. This CDR3 has 14 residues. J lost 2 bases, V lost 9 bases, and 8 bases had no gene match. The CDR3 nucleotides are TGCGCCAACAGGGTTAGCGGGGGTCAAGAGACCCAGTACTTC. Its protein is CANRVSGGQETQYF.

The rearrangement joins TRBV20-1 to TRBJ2-1; TRBD2 matches at 8 bases. This CDR3 has 14 amino acids. Per the germline V gene, CDR1 is DFQATT and CDR2 is SNEGSKA (reference sequence). V was clipped by 6 bases and J by 7 bases; unmatched bases: 11. In nucleotides, the CDR3 is TGCAGTGCGGGCGGAGCGGGGGCCAGGAATGAGCAGTTCTTC. It translates to CSAGGAGARNEQFF.

Many counts were recorded for this clonotype. The V and J genes are TRBV29-1 and TRBJ1-1, with D uncertain. V lost 4 bases and J lost 2, with 8 bases in between. Germline CDR1 and CDR2: SQVTM and ANQGSEA. The CDR3 extends over 12 amino acids. The CDR3 bases are TGCAGCGTTGTACAGACTAACACTGAAGCTTTCTTT. It yields the protein CSVVQTNTEAFF.

This clonotype has a count of ten or more. The rearrangement joins TRBV18 to TRBJ1-5; possible D gene TRBD1, 5 bases. V lost 6 bases to trimming and J lost 3 bases, with 9 bases between them. Germline V gene lookup returns CDR1 KGHSH and CDR2 LQKENI. This CDR3 is built from 13 residues. The CDR3 region is CASSAGANQPQHF. DNA of the CDR3: TGTGCCAGCTCCGCCGGGGCCAATCAGCCCCAGCATTTT.

The genes are TRBV7-8 and TRBJ2-3; D is possibly TRBD2 (5 bases). This CDR3 contains 17 residues. The germline V gene encodes CDR1 SGHVS and CDR2 FQNEAQ. The V gene lost 0 bases and the J gene lost 4 bases, with 17 bases spanning the gap. The CDR3 is CASSLAKRNLLADTQYF. The CDR3 nucleotides read TGTGCCAGCAGCTTAGCAAAGAGGAACTTACTAGCAGATACGCAGTATTTT.

The V and J genes are TRBV7-2 and TRBJ2-1; 13 bases align to TRBD2. V was pared by 6 bases and J by 5 bases, with 16 bases of the junction left unmatched. Germline V gene sequence: CDR1 SGHTA, CDR2 FQGNSA. CDR3 length equals 19 residues. CDR3: CASRETSGGSTPRDNEQFF. The CDR3 nucleotides are TGTGCCAGCAGGGAGACTAGCGGGGGGTCAACCCCTCGAGACAATGAGCAGTTCTTC. The variable domain in full, completed from reference TRBV7-2 and TRBJ2-1, reads GAGVSQSPSNKVTEKGKDVELRCDPISGHTALYWYRQSLGQGLEFLIYFQGNSAPDKSGLPSDRFSAERTGGSVSTLTIQRTQQEDSAVYLCASRETSGGSTPRDNEQFFGPGTRLTVL.

In this sample, this clonotype turned up many times. The chain employs TRBV30 and TRBJ1-5, with D unresolved. The germline gives CDR1 GTSNPN, CDR2 SVGIG (reference sequence). V was pared by 1 base and J by 7 bases, with 11 bases between. The CDR3 consists of 13 residues. The CDR3 is CAWSGGVDQPQHF. The CDR3 bases are TGTGCCTGGAGTGGCGGGGTGGACCAGCCCCAGCATTTT.

The V and J genes are TRBV6-1 and TRBJ2-3, with a possible D match to TRBD1 (5 bases). V lost 3 bases and J lost 1, with 11 bases in between. The germline CDR1 and CDR2 sequences are MNHNS and SASEGT. The CDR3 sequence is 15 residues long. The chain's CDR3 is CASSDVGQGTDTQYF. The CDR3 DNA sequence: TGTGCCAGCAGTGATGTGGGGCAGGGCACAGATACGCAGTATTTT.

This clonotype was seen more than once but under ten times. The V and J genes are TRBV12-3 or TRBV12-4 and TRBJ2-5; D is possibly TRBD2 (6 bases). V was pared by 3 bases and J by 2 bases, with 13 bases between. The CDR3 extends over 15 amino acids. The CDR3 nucleotides are TGTGCCAGCAGTTTCCCAGGGACTGCTCAAGAGACCCAGTACTTC. Protein: CASSFPGTAQETQYF.

This clonotype occurred a few times. V and J are TRBV6-5 and TRBJ1-5; D remains unclear. Germline CDR1 MNHEY, CDR2 SVGAGI. V was cut by 2 bases and J by 7 bases, with 6 bases left in between. The CDR3 extends over 12 amino acids. The CDR3 loop reads CASSYIGQPQHF. The CDR3 bases are TGTGCCAGCAGTTACATCGGACAGCCCCAGCATTTT.

This clonotype occurred a few times. The rearrangement links TRBV11-2 to TRBJ2-2; D tentatively reads TRBD1 or TRBD2 (5 bases each). Germline CDR1 is SGHAT and CDR2 is FQNNGV. This CDR3 is built from 15 residues. Trimming took 0 bases from V and 4 from J, leaving 9 bases between them. The CDR3 loop reads CASSLDLGGTGELFF. The CDR3 region has the DNA TGTGCCAGCAGCTTAGATCTTGGGGGCACCGGGGAGCTGTTTTTT. Supplemented by reference TRBV11-2 and TRBJ2-2, the full variable domain reads EAGVAQSPRYKIIEKRQSVAFWCNPISGHATLYWYQQILGQGPKLLIQFQNNGVVDDSQLPKDRFSAERLKGVDSTLKIQPAKLEDSAVYLCASSLDLGGTGELFFGEGSRLTVL.

V gene TRBV7-9 combines with J gene TRBJ2-3, with a possible D match to TRBD2 (6 bases). Trimming cost V 5 bases and J 2 bases, with 20 bases left between them. Germline-derived CDR1 and CDR2 are SEHNR and FQNEAQ (reference sequence). This CDR3 region has 17 residues. This CDR3 is CASSTGRYGGPTDTQYF. CDR3 nucleotide sequence: TGTGCCAGCAGCACGGGAAGGTACGGGGGTCCCACAGATACGCAGTATTTT.

This clonotype was seen ten or more times. V usage is TRBV9 and J usage is TRBJ1-1; the match to TRBD1 covers 7 bases. J lost 1 base, V lost 2 bases, and 2 bases had no gene match. Germline CDR1 is SGDLS and CDR2 is YYNGEE. The CDR3 totals 14 residues. The CDR3 DNA reads TGTGCCAGCAGCGTGGGGACAGAGAACACTGAAGCTTTCTTT. Protein product: CASSVGTENTEAFF.

The rearrangement links TRBV7-2 to TRBJ1-5, with D hard to call. This CDR3 comprises 14 residues. The germline gives CDR1 SGHTA, CDR2 FQGNSA. V lost 1 base and J 9 bases, leaving 13 bases between the germline ends. The CDR3 loop is CASSLGSAEWPQHF. CDR3 nucleotide sequence: TGTGCCAGCAGCTTAGGGTCAGCCGAATGGCCCCAGCATTTT.

This clonotype was seen only a few times. The DNA of the CDR3 is TGCAGCGGAACGGACCTAAGCTCCTACGAGCAGTACTTC. The encoded protein is CSGTDLSSYEQYF. The V gene is TRBV29-1, the J gene TRBJ2-7; D is unresolved. Trimming took 7 bases from V and 0 from J, leaving 13 bases between them. The CDR3 loop spans 13 amino acids. Germline V gene data show CDR1 as SQVTM and CDR2 as ANQGSEA.

The CDR3 DNA is TGCAGCGTTGAAGCGGGCGGTGGGGCCAACGTCCTGACTTTC. Amino acid sequence: CSVEAGGGANVLTF. The J gene is TRBJ2-6, the V gene TRBV29-1; no definite D call. The CDR3 length is 14 residues. The ends were cut back, 1 base at V and 3 bases at J, with 7 bases in the middle. Germline V gene sequence: CDR1 SQVTM, CDR2 ANQGSEA.

The chain employs TRBV12-3 or TRBV12-4 and TRBJ1-1; a possible D gene is TRBD1 (6 bases). The V and J ends lost 5 bases and 0 bases respectively, with 13 bases between them. The CDR3 runs to 15 residues. For the CDR3, the DNA is TGTGCCAGCAGTAAACAAGGGGGGCTGAACACTGAAGCTTTCTTT. Amino acid sequence: CASSKQGGLNTEAFF.

In the case of this clonotype: A much larger clone lies one base from this, so it may be a read error. The chain recombines TRBV6-5 with TRBJ2-1, with D perhaps matching TRBD2 (5 bases). CDR1 and CDR2 from the germline V gene are MNHEY and SVGAGI. V was cut by 4 bases and J by 8 bases, with 12 bases left in between. The CDR3 contains 13 residues. CDR3 coding DNA: TGTGCCAGCAGTTGCGAGCGTAGCGATGAGCAGTTCTTC. Its translation is CASSCERSDEQFF.

The table lists this clonotype with a few counts. The chain combines TRBV7-9 with TRBJ2-2, with a weak D call TRBD2 (6 bases). From germline, CDR1 is SEHNR and CDR2 FQNEAQ (reference sequence). The CDR3 runs to 15 residues. Trimming cost V 5 bases and J 4 bases, with 14 bases left between them. The DNA of the CDR3 is TGTGCCAGCAGCGGTACAGCCGGGGGCACCGGGGAGCTGTTTTTT. Translated: CASSGTAGGTGELFF.

This rearrangement joins TRBV15 to TRBJ1-2; 9 bases align to TRBD1. Germline CDR1 reads LNHNV; CDR2 reads YYDKDF (reference sequence). With V trimmed by 5 bases and J by 6 bases, 10 bases remained unmatched. The CDR3 sequence is 15 residues long. The CDR3 loop reads CATSRTNRGPNGYTF. In nucleotides, the CDR3 is TGTGCCACCAGCCGAACTAACAGGGGGCCAAATGGCTACACCTTC.

This clonotype was seen repeatedly, ten times or more. This chain uses TRBV2 with TRBJ1-1; D perhaps matches TRBD1 (6 bases). Germline-derived CDR1 and CDR2 are SNHLY and FYNNEI. The CDR3 has 17 residues. The germline V and J ends were trimmed by 1 base and 3 bases, with 18 bases remaining between them. The CDR3 is CASSEEGDPGIDTEAFF. CDR3 nucleotides: TGTGCCAGCAGTGAAGAGGGGGATCCGGGTATAGACACTGAAGCTTTCTTT.

The chain couples TRBV7-2 to TRBJ2-3; tentative D call: TRBD2 (6 bases). Germline CDR1 SGHTA, CDR2 FQGNSA. The length of the CDR3 is 13 residues. V was clipped by 3 bases and J by 8 bases, with 12 bases between them. As DNA, the CDR3 is TGTGCCAGCAGCTTCGCGGGGCTCGCTACGCAGTATTTT. Its protein is CASSFAGLATQYF. The full variable domain, completed using reference TRBV7-2 and TRBJ2-3, is GAGVSQSPSNKVTEKGKDVELRCDPISGHTALYWYRQSLGQGLEFLIYFQGNSAPDKSGLPSDRFSAERTGGSVSTLTIQRTQQEDSAVYLCASSFAGLATQYFGPGTRLTVL.

J is TRBJ2-1 and V is TRBV28; D perhaps matches TRBD1 (5 bases). This CDR3 has 14 residues. Trimming removed 3 bases at V and 6 bases at J, with 12 bases between. The V gene's germline CDR1 is MDHEN and CDR2 SYDVKM. For the CDR3, the DNA is TGTGCCAGCAGTTTTCAGCAGGGTCCCAATGAGCAGTTCTTC. Residues: CASSFQQGPNEQFF.

This clonotype was counted only a few times. Sequence at one end of the junction differs from germline and may be a read error. The chain recombines TRBV6-6 with TRBJ2-3; no definite D call. The germline gives CDR1 MNHNY, CDR2 SVGAGI (reference sequence). The CDR3 runs 16 residues. The CDR3: CASSYSRSRGTDMQYF. The CDR3 DNA follows: TGTGCCAGCAGTTACTCGCGATCCCGAGGCACAGATATGCAGTATTTT.

The chain combines TRBV6-2 or TRBV6-3 with TRBJ1-2; the D gene is possibly TRBD1 (6 bases). Trimming cost V 4 bases and J 5 bases, with 17 bases left between them. In germline, CDR1 is MNHEY, CDR2 SVGEGT. The CDR3 has 15 residues. The chain's CDR3 is CASSFPMDRMYGYTF. CDR3 DNA: TGTGCCAGCAGTTTCCCTATGGACAGAATGTATGGCTACACCTTC.

The J gene is TRBJ2-3, the V gene TRBV7-8; D remains unclear. Germline CDR1 is SGHVS and CDR2 is FQNEAQ. This CDR3 region has 11 residues. Trimming took 2 bases from V and 7 from J, leaving 4 bases between them. The CDR3 region has the DNA TGTGCCAGCAGCTTACGCCATACGCAGTATTTT. Translating it yields CASSLRHTQYF. Full variable domain (rest looked up from reference TRBV7-8 and TRBJ2-3): GAGVSQSPRYKVAKRGQDVALRCDPISGHVSLFWYQQALGQGPEFLTYFQNEAQLDKSGLPSDRFFAERPEGSVSTLKIQRTQQEDSAVYLCASSLRHTQYFGPGTRLTVL.

This clonotype was seen a few times. V is TRBV18 and J is TRBJ2-2; 8 bases map to TRBD1. This CDR3 is built from 15 residues. V dropped 6 bases and J dropped 3; count of bases not matched to a gene: 6. Germline CDR1 is KGHSH and CDR2 is LQKENI. The CDR3 loop is CASSRTGIDTGELFF. CDR3 DNA sequence: TGTGCCAGCTCCCGGACAGGGATCGACACCGGGGAGCTGTTTTTT.

This clonotype has more than one count but fewer than ten. The chain couples TRBV3-2 to TRBJ2-4. TRBV3-2 is a known pseudogene. This CDR3 contains 16 residues. The CDR3 loop reads CASSQDQAAAKNIQYF. In DNA, the CDR3 is TGTGCCAGCAGCCAAGATCAGGCAGCCGCCAAAAACATTCAGTACTTC.

This clonotype has only a few counts. The CDR3 loop reads CASSIKRAGGNQPQHF. The CDR3 nucleotides are TGTGCCAGTAGTATAAAAAGGGCAGGCGGCAATCAGCCCCAGCATTTT. The chain carries TRBV19 and TRBJ1-5; the D is unclear. V dropped 2 bases and J dropped 2 bases, with 13 bases sitting between them. Germline CDR1 reads LNHDA; CDR2 reads SQIVND (reference sequence). CDR3 length: 16 amino acids.

This clonotype was detected ten times or more. The V gene is TRBV10-2, the J gene TRBJ1-2; no definite D call. CDR3 size: 12 residues. Trimming left V 5 bases short and J 8 bases short, with 12 bases between. Germline V gene sequence: CDR1 WSHSY, CDR2 SAAADI. The CDR3 reads CASSLRRQGYTF. CDR3 in DNA: TGCGCCAGCAGTCTAAGACGGCAAGGCTACACCTTC.

This sequence joins TRBV6-2 or TRBV6-3 and TRBJ2-7; perhaps TRBD1 as D (6 bases). V was cut by 6 bases and J by 2 bases, with 8 bases left in between. This CDR3 comprises 12 residues. CDR1 and CDR2 from the germline V gene are MNHEY and SVGEGT. The CDR3 DNA reads TGTGCCAGCAGAGACAGGCCCTACGAGCAGTACTTC. Its translation: CASRDRPYEQYF.